One and the same sample provided the 27 T cell receptor beta chains below, sequenced in a study of T-cell memory formation after mild COVID-19. Via MiXCR, TCRdb re-called the 5' RACE reads, giving one row per CDR3 protein. The data contain around 250,000 distinct CDR3 sequences, approximately 10% of them singletons. Sequencing input: PBMCs or a T cell subset sorted from them (not recorded which). These receptors were obtained from a man younger than 30 who had mild COVID-19 (a few samples of this study predate the infection). Cell type and time point are not known.

This chain connects TRBV28 to TRBJ2-1; possibly TRBD1 for D (6 bases). The CDR3 extends over 15 amino acids. Between the trimmed V and J ends, which lost 6 bases and 3 bases, there was a span of 15 bases. From germline, CDR1 is MDHEN and CDR2 SYDVKM. Here the CDR3 reads CASSRGDTYYNEQFF. The CDR3 DNA sequence: TGTGCCAGCAGCCGAGGGGACACGTACTACAATGAGCAGTTCTTC.

The chain combines TRBV7-3 with TRBJ2-2; tentatively, D is TRBD2 (7 bases). This CDR3 has 18 residues. Per the germline V gene, CDR1 is SGHTA and CDR2 is FQGTGA. V lost 1 base and J lost 2, with 17 bases in between. CDR3 loop: CASSLKGLAGANTGELFF. As DNA, the CDR3 is TGTGCCAGCAGCTTAAAGGGTTTGGCGGGGGCCAACACCGGGGAGCTGTTTTTT.

The genes are TRBV4-3 and TRBJ2-5, with a possible D match to TRBD2 (5 bases). V was trimmed by 5 bases and J by 3 bases, leaving 22 bases between them. Per the germline V gene, CDR1 is LGHNA and CDR2 is YSLEER. This CDR3 has 17 residues. The CDR3 DNA reads as TGCGCCAGCAGCTCAGGAGGACGGGGATGGGGAGAAGAGACCCAGTACTTC. Translated, it gives CASSSGGRGWGEETQYF.

This clonotype has a handful of counts. The rearrangement uses TRBV7-9 and TRBJ1-1; tentative D call: TRBD1 (5 bases). The V end was cut by 8 bases, the J end by 4 bases, with 8 bases between. The CDR3 extends over 11 amino acids. Germline loops: CDR1 SEHNR, CDR2 FQNEAQ (reference sequence). Here the CDR3 reads CASGGGTEAFF. The CDR3 DNA sequence: TGTGCCAGCGGGGGAGGCACTGAAGCTTTCTTT.

This chain joins TRBV12-3 or TRBV12-4 and TRBJ1-2, with a weak D call TRBD1 (6 bases). Trimming pared 3 bases from V and 3 bases from J, leaving 11 bases between. The CDR3 is made up of 14 amino acids. The CDR3 here is CASSFGGPDYGYTF. The CDR3 DNA reads as TGTGCCAGCAGTTTCGGGGGGCCCGACTATGGCTACACCTTC.

The rearrangement joins TRBV24-1 to TRBJ2-1, with a weak D call TRBD2 (5 bases). Germline CDR1 reads KGHDR; CDR2 reads SFDVKD. Trimming took off 8 bases at V and 5 bases at J, with 12 bases between the two ends. This CDR3 is 13 amino acids long. CDR3 nucleotides: TGTGCCACCAAGGGAGCAGCTGACAATGAGCAGTTCTTC. Its protein product is CATKGAADNEQFF.

This clonotype was observed at least ten times. The chain recombines TRBV7-2 with TRBJ1-5; D is ambiguous. Germline lookup yields CDR1 SGHTA and CDR2 FQGNSA. V lost 3 bases, J lost 0 bases, and 9 bases lay in between. This CDR3 is 15 amino acids long. CDR3: CASSFGGVSNQPQHF. CDR3 nucleotide sequence: TGTGCCAGCAGCTTCGGCGGGGTTAGCAATCAGCCCCAGCATTTT. The whole variable domain, filled in from reference TRBV7-2 and TRBJ1-5, reads GAGVSQSPSNKVTEKGKDVELRCDPISGHTALYWYRQSLGQGLEFLIYFQGNSAPDKSGLPSDRFSAERTGGSVSTLTIQRTQQEDSAVYLCASSFGGVSNQPQHFGDGTRLSIL.

This clonotype was picked up many times. The chain recombines TRBV7-9 with TRBJ2-5; 7 positions match TRBD2. Germline V lookup: CDR1 SEHNR, CDR2 FQNEAQ (reference sequence). The length of the CDR3 is 13 residues. The trim removed 4 bases at V and 3 bases at J, leaving 2 bases unmatched. The CDR3 nucleotides read TGTGCCAGCAGCTGGGGGGGAGAAGAGACCCAGTACTTC. This sequence encodes CASSWGGEETQYF. The full variable domain, its missing parts supplied by reference TRBV7-9 and TRBJ2-5, is DTGVSQNPRHKITKRGQNVTFRCDPISEHNRLYWYRQTLGQGPEFLTYFQNEAQLEKSRLLSDRFSAERPKGSFSTLEIQRTEQGDSAMYLCASSWGGEETQYFGPGTRLLVL.

The chain carries TRBV27 and TRBJ1-1; possible D gene TRBD1, 5 bases. Germline CDR1 MNHEY, CDR2 SMNVEV (reference sequence). Between the trimmed V and J ends, which lost 4 bases and 1 base, there was a span of 19 bases. The length of the CDR3 is 17 residues. CDR3: CASSSLGAGHGNTEAFF. In nucleotides, the CDR3 is TGTGCCAGCAGTTCCCTCGGGGCAGGGCATGGGAACACTGAAGCTTTCTTT.

The CDR3 loop reads CSVESRGGSYEQYF. Written as DNA, the CDR3 is TGCAGCGTTGAGTCCAGGGGTGGCTCCTACGAGCAGTACTTC. This sequence joins TRBV29-1 and TRBJ2-7, with D possibly being TRBD1 (6 bases). Trimming left V 3 bases short and J 0 bases short, with 12 bases between. Germline assignment: CDR1 SQVTM and CDR2 ANQGSEA. The CDR3 sequence is 14 residues long.

This clonotype has more than one count but fewer than ten. This chain uses TRBV5-1 with TRBJ1-2, with TRBD1 matching over 7 bases. Trimming took 1 base from V and 1 from J; bases not matched to a gene: 7. From germline, CDR1 is SGHRS and CDR2 YFSETQ. The CDR3 loop spans 16 amino acids. The CDR3 reads CASSLSVTGLNYGYTF. The CDR3 bases are TGCGCCAGCAGCTTGTCGGTGACAGGGCTTAACTATGGCTACACCTTC.

This rearrangement joins TRBV28 to TRBJ2-7; D perhaps matches TRBD1 (6 bases). CDR1 and CDR2 from the germline V gene are MDHEN and SYDVKM. Between the trimmed V and J ends, which lost 6 bases and 0 bases, there was a span of 15 bases. CDR3 size: 15 residues. In DNA, the CDR3 is TGTGCCAGCAGCCTCAGGGGTCTGAGCTCCTACGAGCAGTACGTC. It encodes CASSLRGLSSYEQYV.

This clonotype has more than one count but fewer than ten. This sequence joins TRBV12-3 or TRBV12-4 and TRBJ1-4; a weak D match, TRBD1 (5 bases). Trimming took 5 bases from V and 3 from J, leaving 10 bases between them. The CDR3 has 14 amino acids. The CDR3 sequence: CASSPTASNEKLFF. The CDR3 DNA follows: TGTGCCAGCAGTCCGACAGCATCTAATGAAAAACTGTTTTTT.

The chain combines TRBV4-1 with TRBJ1-2; 7 nucleotides align to TRBD1. CDR3 length: 14 residues. After removal of 4 bases from V and 6 bases from J, the junction contained 8 bases not matched to a gene. Germline V gene lookup returns CDR1 MGHRA and CDR2 YSYEKL. In nucleotides, the CDR3 is TGCGCCAGCAGCCGTCTGCAGGGGGACGATGGCTACACCTTC. This translates into CASSRLQGDDGYTF.

The chain links TRBV15 to TRBJ1-1; the D is unclear. Germline-derived CDR1 and CDR2 are LNHNV and YYDKDF (reference sequence). The ends were cut back, 4 bases at V and 1 base at J, with 7 bases in the middle. This CDR3 is 13 amino acids long. DNA of the CDR3: TGTGCCACCAGCACCATCCCGAACACTGAAGCTTTCTTT. Translated: CATSTIPNTEAFF.

This clonotype was counted only a few times. This chain uses TRBV18 with TRBJ1-1; TRBD1 agrees at 8 bases. Germline V gives CDR1 KGHSH, CDR2 LQKENI. Unmatched junction bases numbered 13, after V lost 4 bases and J lost 6 bases. The CDR3 has 16 residues. The CDR3 protein is CASSLALDREIAEAFF. The CDR3 DNA reads TGTGCCAGCTCACTTGCGCTGGACAGGGAAATCGCTGAAGCTTTCTTT.

The sample holds a few counts of this clonotype. The chain links TRBV27 to TRBJ2-2; weak D call: TRBD2 (6 bases). The V gene lost 4 bases and the J gene lost 6 bases, with 15 bases spanning the gap. Per germline, CDR1 MNHEY and CDR2 SMNVEV (reference sequence). The CDR3 consists of 15 residues. CDR3 sequence: CASSSGTRGSGELFF. The CDR3 DNA is TGTGCCAGCAGTTCCGGGACCCGGGGGTCCGGGGAGCTGTTTTTT.

This clonotype has just a few counts. This chain joins TRBV12-3 or TRBV12-4 and TRBJ1-4, with unresolved D. Trimming left V 4 bases short and J 5 bases short, with 8 bases between. This CDR3 has 13 residues. The CDR3 is CASSSRTNEKLFF. CDR3 nucleotides: TGTGCCAGCAGTTCTAGGACCAATGAAAAACTGTTTTTT.

This clonotype occurred a few times. The rearrangement uses TRBV7-2 and TRBJ1-4; D unresolved. Trimming took 4 bases from V and 8 from J, leaving 11 bases between them. The CDR3 runs 13 residues. Germline loops: CDR1 SGHTA, CDR2 FQGNSA. CDR3 sequence reads: CASSSKMREKLFF. In DNA form, the CDR3 reads TGTGCCAGCAGCTCAAAGATGAGGGAAAAACTGTTTTTT. Looking up the rest from reference TRBV7-2 and TRBJ1-4 gives the full variable domain: GAGVSQSPSNKVTEKGKDVELRCDPISGHTALYWYRQSLGQGLEFLIYFQGNSAPDKSGLPSDRFSAERTGGSVSTLTIQRTQQEDSAVYLCASSSKMREKLFFGSGTQLSVL.

This clonotype occurred a few times. The chain recombines TRBV7-2 with TRBJ2-7; no reliable D call. The V gene's germline CDR1 is SGHTA and CDR2 FQGNSA. Trimming removed 5 bases from V and 1 base from J, with 9 bases in between. CDR3 length: 13 amino acids. CDR3 DNA sequence: TGTGCCAGCAGCGAGGACCCTTCCTACGAGCAGTACGTC. Translation gives CASSEDPSYEQYV.

This clonotype appeared a few times. This sequence joins TRBV7-2 and TRBJ1-6; D is undetermined. The CDR3 sequence is 16 residues long. Germline V gene sequence: CDR1 SGHTA, CDR2 FQGNSA. The germline V and J ends were trimmed by 3 bases and 0 bases, with 9 bases remaining between them. As DNA, the CDR3 is TGTGCCAGCAGCTTTTCGGGGAGCTCCTATAATTCACCCCTCCACTTT. Its protein product is CASSFSGSSYNSPLHF.

The chain has TRBV18 and TRBJ2-3; D might be TRBD1 or TRBD2, each matching 5 bases. Germline-derived CDR1 and CDR2 are KGHSH and LQKENI. CDR3 size: 13 residues. V was pared by 3 bases and J by 1 base, with 5 bases between. The chain's CDR3 is CASSPGRTDTQYF. The CDR3 nucleotides are TGTGCCAGCTCACCGGGACGCACAGATACGCAGTATTTT.

The chain uses TRBV5-1 and TRBJ2-3; 9 nucleotides match TRBD1. The CDR3 is 16 residues long. The V gene end was trimmed by 0 bases and the J gene end by 6 bases; junction bases not matched to a gene: 8. Germline V gene sequence: CDR1 SGHRS, CDR2 YFSETQ. The DNA for the CDR3 is TGCGCCAGCAGCTTGGCCCCCCGACAGGGGGGGGATACGCAGTATTTT. Protein product: CASSLAPRQGGDTQYF.

This clonotype was observed a few times. The chain has TRBV7-3 and TRBJ2-3; no firm D call. The V end was cut by 5 bases, the J end by 0 bases, with 9 bases between. This CDR3 contains 14 residues. Germline CDR1 and CDR2: SGHTA and FQGTGA. The CDR3 region is CASSRGSSTDTQYF. CDR3 sequence (DNA): TGTGCCAGCAGCCGTGGGTCTAGCACAGATACGCAGTATTTT.

V is TRBV27 and J is TRBJ1-2; D is unresolved. CDR3 size: 15 residues. CDR1 MNHEY and CDR2 SMNVEV come from the germline V gene (reference sequence). Trimming left V 0 bases short and J 1 base short, with 9 bases between. CDR3 protein: CASSLSVTFNYGYTF. DNA for the CDR3: TGTGCCAGCAGTTTATCTGTGACATTTAACTATGGCTACACCTTC.

This clonotype has a count of ten or more. This chain connects TRBV7-2 to TRBJ2-3; 11 bases are a match to TRBD2. This CDR3 contains 19 residues. V shed 1 base and J 0 bases; nucleotides not matched to a gene: 9. Looked up from germline, CDR1 is SGHTA and CDR2 is FQGNSA. The CDR3 region is CASSLGLAGGPSSTDTQYF. DNA for the CDR3: TGTGCCAGCAGCTTAGGGCTAGCGGGGGGCCCTTCTAGCACAGATACGCAGTATTTT.

Comments on this clonotype: This clone may be a read error of a much larger clone one base away. This chain links TRBV2 with TRBJ2-2, with D maybe TRBD1 (6 bases). Germline V gene sequence: CDR1 SNHLY, CDR2 FYNNEI. The CDR3 loop spans 14 amino acids. Trimming took off 8 bases at V and 1 base at J, with 11 bases between the two ends. The CDR3 sequence: CASHRDMNTGELFF. The CDR3 DNA reads TGTGCCAGCCACCGGGACATGAACACCGGGGAGCTGTTTTTT.